The sample holds many counts of the clone carrying this T cell receptor (beta chain). V shed 4 bases and J shed 3 bases, with 13 bases lying between them. The CDR3 is 14 amino acids. Germline V CDR1 and CDR2: LGHNA, YSLEER. Making the bulk TCR libraries relied on previously described methods and listed TCR primers. TCRdb reanalysed the PCR reads using MiXCR and keeps one entry per CDR3 protein. The data hold some 100,000 distinct CDR3 sequences, with 19% observed a single time. The data were obtained in a study of molecular identifiers for immune sequencing clone quantification. The specimen was naive CD8+ T cells from blood, with Jurkat cell RNA spiked in. Subset specified: FACS-sorted CD8+CD4-CCR7+CD45RA+ naive T cells. The sequence came from a human donor in good health. Some libraries in this study had Jurkat cell RNA spiked in. The V call is TRBV4-3, the J call TRBJ2-7; D perhaps matches TRBD2 (6 bases). The CDR3 loop is CASSLTAGIYEQYF. CDR3 nucleotides: TGCGCCAGCAGCCTTACGGCGGGGATCTACGAGCAGTACTTC.